This TCR beta chain comes out of a study of blood T cell repertoires in COVID-19. At the level of the study: Acute and convalescent COVID-19 specimens originated in the United States, Italy and Spain. T cells, B-cell-depleted T cells, or PBMCs supplied cDNA or gDNA.

The authors' processing: Reference gene primer amplification gave nucleated cell count estimates. Only in-frame clones appear in the TCRdb table, and some are missing; sequencing was by immunoSEQ multiplex PCR. That table supplies the V and J calls and clone size; D and trimming were determined from the DNA. The sample lists more than 200,000 clones; 80% were seen once. The CDR3 is made up of 13 amino acids. Germline V gene data show CDR1 as LNHDA and CDR2 as SQIVND (reference sequence). Trimming left V 7 bases short and J 6 bases short, with 15 bases between. The specimen sequenced was PBMCs or T cells enriched from blood (not recorded which). The genes are TRBV19 and TRBJ1-2; tentatively, D is TRBD1 (5 bases). This receptor was obtained from a young man with acute COVID-19. The CDR3 region has the DNA TGTGCCAGTATCCCTCGGGGGTATAATGGCTACACCTTC. It encodes CASIPRGYNGYTF.